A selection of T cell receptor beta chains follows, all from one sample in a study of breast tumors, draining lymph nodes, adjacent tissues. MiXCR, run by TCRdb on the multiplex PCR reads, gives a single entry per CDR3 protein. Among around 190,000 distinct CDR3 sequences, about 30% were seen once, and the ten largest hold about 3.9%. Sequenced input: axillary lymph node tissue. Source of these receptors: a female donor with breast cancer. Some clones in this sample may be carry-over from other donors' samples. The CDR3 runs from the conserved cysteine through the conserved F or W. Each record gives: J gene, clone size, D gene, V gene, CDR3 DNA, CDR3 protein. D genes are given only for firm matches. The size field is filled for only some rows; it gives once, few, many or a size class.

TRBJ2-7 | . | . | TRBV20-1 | TGCAGTGCCCGAGGGGAGTTATACGAGCAGTACTTC | CSARGELYEQYF
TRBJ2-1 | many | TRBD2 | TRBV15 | TGTGCCACCAGCAGAGAGGCGGGGTGGGGACTAAGCTCCTACAATGAGCAGTTCTTC | CATSREAGWGLSSYNEQFF
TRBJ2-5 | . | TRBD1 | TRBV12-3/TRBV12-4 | TGTGCCAGCAGTTTCCCAGGGGGCTGGGAGGCCCAGTACTTC | CASSFPGGWEAQYF
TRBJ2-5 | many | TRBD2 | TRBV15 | TGTGCCACCAGCAGATCCGGGACTACTACGAAAGAGACCCAGTACTTC | CATSRSGTTTKETQYF
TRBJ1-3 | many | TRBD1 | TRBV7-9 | TGTGCCAGCAGCTTGACGGCAGGGGGCGATTCTGGAAACACCATATATTTT | CASSLTAGGDSGNTIYF
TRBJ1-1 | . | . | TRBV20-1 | TGCAGTGCCCTTAAAGACAGGAACACTGAAGCTTTCTTT | CSALKDRNTEAFF
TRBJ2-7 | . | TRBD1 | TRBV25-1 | TGTGCCAGCTTCCGGACAGGGGATCAAGCCTACGAGCAGTACTTC | CASFRTGDQAYEQYF
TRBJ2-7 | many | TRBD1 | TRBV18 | TGTGCCAGCTCTGACAGGGAATCTCTTGAGCAGTACTTC | CASSDRESLEQYF
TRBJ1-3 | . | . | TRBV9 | TGTGCCAGCAGCGTAATGACCGGCCCTGGGAGGCTGTGCTCTGGAAACACCATATATTTT | CASSVMTGPGRLCSGNTIYF
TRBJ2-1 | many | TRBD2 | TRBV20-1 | TGCAGTGCCGGGACCGGACTAGCGGGTCCTGTTGGTGAGCAGTTCTTC | CSAGTGLAGPVGEQFF
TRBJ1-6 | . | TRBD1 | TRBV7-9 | TGTGCCAGCAGCACAAGACAGGGCGATAGTTCACCCCTCCACTTT | CASSTRQGDSSPLHF
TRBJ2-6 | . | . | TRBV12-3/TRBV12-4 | TGTGCCAGCAGTTTCTCATCCCGCTCTGGGGCCAACGTCCTGACTTTC | CASSFSSRSGANVLTF
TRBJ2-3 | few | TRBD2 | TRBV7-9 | TGTGCCAGCAGTTACCCGGCTAGCGGGGCCCCCCAGGGGGGCACAGATACGCAGTATTTT | CASSYPASGAPQGGTDTQYF
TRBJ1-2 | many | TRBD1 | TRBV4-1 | TGCGCCAGCAGCCAGAGAGAGGGGGCGATCTCTAACTATGGCTACACCTTC | CASSQREGAISNYGYTF
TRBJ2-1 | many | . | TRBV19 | TGTGCCAGTAGTATCGACCGCAACAATGAGCAGTTCTTC | CASSIDRNNEQFF
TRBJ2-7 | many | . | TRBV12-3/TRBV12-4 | TGTGCCAGCAGTTCCCGTAGCGTACCCGAGCAGTACTTC | CASSSRSVPEQYF
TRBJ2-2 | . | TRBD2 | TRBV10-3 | TGTGCCATCAGCAAGGGAGGACTAGCGGGAGGGGAGGAGCTGTTTTTT | CAISKGGLAGGEELFF
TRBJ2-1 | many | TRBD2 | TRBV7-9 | TGTGCCAGCAGCCCCGGACTAGCGGGAACCCGTCACAATGAGCAGTTCTTC | CASSPGLAGTRHNEQFF
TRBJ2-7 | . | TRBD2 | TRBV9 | TGTGCCAGCAGCGTGAGCGGGGGGACACCCTACGAGCAGTACTTC | CASSVSGGTPYEQYF